This T cell receptor beta chain was recorded in a study of cytomegalovirus exposure and HLA in healthy donors. Points from the study as a whole: Most sequenced TCRs were rare (though some public TCRs occurred in many donors). According to the study, roughly 160 TCR beta chains were cytomegalovirus-associated. With high specificity and sensitivity, the classifier reportedly diagnosed cytomegalovirus status.

Of note for this clone: What it binds is not known.

The table came from immunoSEQ multiplex PCR; TCRdb's copy has only in-frame clones and leaves some out. The sample records roughly 120,000 clones, approximately 91% being singletons. CDR1 LNHDA and CDR2 SQIVND come from the germline V gene (reference sequence). This CDR3 spans 15 amino acids. V lost 3 bases, J lost 6 bases, and 8 bases stayed unmatched. This TCR was recovered from a man aged 18 to 29 in good health and CMV-seropositive. Source material: PBMCs. This chain connects TRBV19 to TRBJ2-1, with TRBD1 matching over 7 bases. CDR3 sequence reads: CASSIPGQWGNEQFF. As DNA, the CDR3 is TGTGCCAGTAGTATCCCGGGACAGTGGGGCAATGAGCAGTTCTTC.